Listed here are 5 T cell receptor beta chains from one sample, sequenced in a study of OX40 agonist ivuxolimab in advanced cancers. The table came from immunoSEQ multiplex PCR; TCRdb's copy has only in-frame clones and leaves some out. In the table there are around 30,000 clones, 92% of which are singletons. The sample consisted of CD4+ or CD8+ T cells sorted from blood, taken in a trial of the OX40 agonist ivuxolimab. These receptors were obtained from an adult with an advanced solid tumor such as melanoma, head and neck, liver or kidney cancer.

CDR3 sequence reads: CASSTETGSNYGYTF. In DNA, the CDR3 is TGCGCCAGCAGCACAGAGACAGGATCAAACTATGGCTACACCTTC. The rearrangement links TRBV5-1 to TRBJ1-2, with a tentative D call TRBD1 (6 bases). There are 15 residues in the CDR3. Trimming pared 4 bases from V and 2 bases from J, leaving 15 bases between. The germline V gene encodes CDR1 SGHRS and CDR2 YFSETQ.

The rearrangement joins TRBV19 to TRBJ1-3; 9 nucleotides line up with TRBD1. The CDR3 extends over 16 amino acids. After removal of 7 bases from V and 0 bases from J, the junction contained 7 bases not matched to a gene. From germline, CDR1 is LNHDA and CDR2 SQIVND (reference sequence). The chain's CDR3 is CASTTTGGPSGNTIYF. CDR3 DNA: TGTGCCAGTACCACAACAGGGGGCCCCTCTGGAAACACCATATATTTT.

J is TRBJ2-7 and V is TRBV2; D unresolved. V was trimmed by 0 bases and J by 3 bases, leaving 12 bases between them. From germline, CDR1 is SNHLY and CDR2 FYNNEI. This CDR3 comprises 15 residues. This chain's CDR3 is CASSEARIVNYEQYF. CDR3 coding DNA: TGTGCCAGCAGTGAAGCGAGGATTGTGAACTACGAGCAGTACTTC.

J is TRBJ1-1 and V is TRBV29-1; 7 bases match TRBD1. The CDR3 covers 13 residues. Germline V gives CDR1 SQVTM, CDR2 ANQGSEA. V shed 7 bases and J 1 base; nucleotides not matched to a gene: 6. The DNA for the CDR3 is TGCAGCGCCCTAACAGGGGCGAACACTGAAGCTTTCTTT. Residues: CSALTGANTEAFF.

This chain links TRBV19 with TRBJ2-7; a weak D match, TRBD1 (7 bases). Germline CDR1 reads LNHDA; CDR2 reads SQIVND (reference sequence). The CDR3 runs 14 residues. The V gene lost 5 bases and the J gene lost 2 bases, with 13 bases spanning the gap. CDR3 loop: CASSLQGGTYEQYF. The CDR3 DNA sequence: TGTGCCAGTAGTCTGCAGGGGGGTACCTACGAGCAGTACTTC.